The text below deals with one T cell receptor beta chain. Its antigen is unknown. The CDR3 is 12 residues long. Germline-derived CDR1 and CDR2 are SGHTA and FQGNSA. V was pared by 5 bases and J by 6 bases, with 9 bases between. The sample comes from a study of STAT5B mutations in CD4+ large granular lymphocyte leukemia. TCRdb's table, derived via immunoSEQ multiplex PCR, lists solely in-frame clones and lacks some. Altogether approximately 32,000 clones are present, roughly 70% being singletons, with the ten largest covering roughly 2%. Regarding the study as a whole: The CD4+ versus CD8+ T-LGLL clonality difference may reflect limited sample size. Compared with healthy controls (2/35), patient top clones favored TRBV06 (8/27). Patient CD4-sorted repertoires stayed more clonal than healthy ones after leukemic-clone removal.

The sample taken for sequencing was CD4+ T cells from blood buffy coats. This clonotype was obtained from a human donor in good health. V is TRBV7-2 and J is TRBJ2-3, with D perhaps TRBD2 (6 bases). CDR3 bases: TGTGCCAGCAGCACGGCGGGGGATACGCAGTATTTT. Residues: CASSTAGDTQYF.